The 18 T cell receptor beta chains reported below all come from one sample, sequenced in a study of Ad26.COV2.S vaccination and SARS-CoV-2 variants (dated by TCRdb to the early 2020s). The treatment or condition label on this specimen signifies: about 20 received Ad26.COV2.S at low or high dose, single or two shots; roughly five received placebo; per-sample allocation not given. For vaccine and placebo recipients, the sequenced repertoires came from samples collected on day 63 after the first injection. Library preparation used the immunoSEQ multiplex PCR assay. As stored in TCRdb, this immuneACCESS dataset retains in-frame rearrangements with V and J assigned. A fraction of the clones does not appear; measured against another copy, unresolved V genes explain less than half of the discrepancy, and the remainder lacks a known reason. The sample data list hundreds of thousands of clones, and about 85% of these were observed just once. The ten largest clones take up 3.3% of the sample.

Sequencing was performed on peripheral blood, taken in a trial of Ad26.COV2.S vaccine versus placebo. The receptors derive from a person aged 18 to 65 who received the Ad26.COV2.S COVID-19 vaccine or a placebo.

The rearrangement uses TRBV15 and TRBJ2-7; D is unclear. V dropped 5 bases and J dropped 7 bases, with 15 bases sitting between them. The germline V gene encodes CDR1 LNHNV and CDR2 YYDKDF (reference sequence). CDR3 size: 13 residues. Here the CDR3 DNA reads TGTGCCACCAGCCGAACCAGCACGAGGGAGCAGTACTTC. It translates to CATSRTSTREQYF.

The chain recombines TRBV15 with TRBJ2-7; D gene ambiguous. The V and J ends lost 8 bases and 9 bases respectively, with 8 bases between them. There are 9 residues in the CDR3. Germline V gene sequence: CDR1 LNHNV, CDR2 YYDKDF (reference sequence). The chain's CDR3 is CATSAWQYF. CDR3 nucleotides: TGTGCCACCTCTGCGTGGCAGTACTTC.

This sequence joins TRBV9 and TRBJ2-3; D not resolved. The CDR3 runs to 14 residues. V was clipped by 0 bases and J by 1 base, with 6 bases between them. The germline V gene encodes CDR1 SGDLS and CDR2 YYNGEE. The chain's CDR3 is CASSVASGTDTQYF. The CDR3 region has the DNA TGTGCCAGCAGCGTAGCTTCGGGCACAGATACGCAGTATTTT.

J is TRBJ2-7 and V is TRBV7-2, with 12 bases matching TRBD2. V was clipped by 3 bases and J by 2 bases; unmatched bases: 2. This CDR3 has 15 amino acids. CDR1 and CDR2 (germline): SGHTA, FQGNSA. CDR3 residues: CASSFPSGRAYEQYF. The CDR3 nucleotides read TGTGCCAGCAGCTTCCCTAGCGGGAGGGCCTACGAGCAGTACTTC.

This sequence joins TRBV12-3 or TRBV12-4 and TRBJ1-5; the D is unclear. The CDR3 is 12 amino acids. Trimming shortened V by 5 bases and J by 10 bases, and 12 bases separated the two germline ends. CDR3 DNA: TGTGCCAGCAGTGCCGGACGGCGCCCCCAGCATTTT. Protein: CASSAGRRPQHF.

V gene TRBV2 combines with J gene TRBJ1-2; D might be TRBD1 (6 bases). The V and J ends lost 5 bases and 7 bases respectively, with 11 bases between them. The CDR3 has 12 amino acids. CDR1 and CDR2 from the germline V gene are SNHLY and FYNNEI. CDR3 sequence reads: CASSRQDLGYTF. CDR3 bases: TGTGCCAGCAGTCGACAGGATCTTGGCTACACCTTC. The full variable domain, in which reference TRBV2 and TRBJ1-2 provide the parts outside the CDR3, is EPEVTQTPSHQVTQMGQEVILRCVPISNHLYFYWYRQILGQKVEFLVSFYNNEISEKSEIFDDQFSVERPDGSNFTLKIRSTKLEDSAMYFCASSRQDLGYTFGSGTRLTVV.

The chain links TRBV18 to TRBJ1-2; weak D call: TRBD1 (5 bases). Germline V CDR1 and CDR2: KGHSH, LQKENI. V lost 2 bases to trimming and J lost 4 bases, with 20 bases between them. The CDR3 spans 17 residues. The CDR3 DNA is TGTGCCAGCTCACCATATGGCGAACAAGGGGCTGGCTATGGCTACACCTTC. Its translation: CASSPYGEQGAGYGYTF.

In its sample, this clone was seen a few times. This sequence joins TRBV2 and TRBJ2-7; D gene ambiguous. The CDR3 consists of 12 residues. The V and J ends lost 9 bases and 6 bases respectively, with 15 bases between them. The V gene's germline CDR1 is SNHLY and CDR2 FYNNEI. CDR3 in DNA: TGTGCCAGTGGGGTTATGTTGGGCGAGCAGTACTTC. This gives the protein CASGVMLGEQYF.

This clone was picked up a small number of times. The V and J genes are TRBV4-1 and TRBJ2-7; 9 positions match TRBD1. CDR3 length equals 17 residues. Germline V gives CDR1 MGHRA, CDR2 YSYEKL. J was trimmed by 4 bases and V by 0 bases; bases with no gene match: 10. CDR3 protein: CASSQDRWGQGNYEQYF. For the CDR3, the DNA is TGCGCCAGCAGCCAAGATAGATGGGGACAGGGCAATTACGAGCAGTACTTC.

The chain combines TRBV5-1 with TRBJ2-5; TRBD1 agrees at 10 bases. The CDR3 has 17 amino acids. Germline CDR1 SGHRS, CDR2 YFSETQ. The V segment lost 3 bases and the J segment 4 bases; nucleotides outside the gene matches: 12. DNA of the CDR3: TGCGCCAGCAGCTACGGAACCGGGACAGGGGACACAGAGACCCAGTACTTC. This translates into CASSYGTGTGDTETQYF.

This chain joins TRBV19 and TRBJ2-7; D gene ambiguous. V shed 4 bases and J shed 4 bases, with 8 bases lying between them. The CDR3 is 12 residues long. Germline CDR1 reads LNHDA; CDR2 reads SQIVND (reference sequence). CDR3 in amino acids: CASSTQFYEQYF. The CDR3 DNA is TGTGCCAGTAGTACCCAATTTTACGAGCAGTACTTC.

The rearrangement joins TRBV29-1 to TRBJ2-6; 7 bases are a match to TRBD1. This CDR3 has 17 amino acids. Germline V gives CDR1 SQVTM, CDR2 ANQGSEA. The junction had 11 bases not matched to a gene; V was cut back by 5 bases and J by 1 base. The CDR3 is CSVLSPGGRSGANVLTF. The CDR3 DNA reads as TGCAGCGTTCTGTCCCCAGGGGGTCGGTCTGGGGCCAACGTCCTGACTTTC.

The table lists this clone with a count of one. The chain links TRBV5-4 to TRBJ2-5; the D is unclear. V gave up 3 bases and J gave up 2 bases, with 11 bases separating them. Germline V CDR1 and CDR2: SGHNT, YYREEE (reference sequence). This CDR3 has 14 residues. CDR3 loop: CASSSIRRQETQYF. In nucleotides, the CDR3 is TGTGCCAGCAGCTCGATACGTAGACAAGAGACCCAGTACTTC.

The V gene is TRBV18, the J gene TRBJ2-7; no clear D. This CDR3 contains 13 residues. Germline CDR1 KGHSH, CDR2 LQKENI. Trimming took off 3 bases at V and 6 bases at J, with 12 bases between the two ends. CDR3 in DNA: TGTGCCAGCTCACCCTCTGACACTCGCGAGCAGTACTTC. Residues: CASSPSDTREQYF.

The chain combines TRBV4-1 with TRBJ2-2, with D unresolved. Trimming took off 0 bases at V and 6 bases at J, with 8 bases between the two ends. This CDR3 has 14 residues. Germline V CDR1 and CDR2: MGHRA, YSYEKL. CDR3 protein: CASSQDRLAGELFF. The CDR3 coding sequence is TGCGCCAGCAGCCAAGATCGATTGGCCGGGGAGCTGTTTTTT.

This sequence joins TRBV3-1 (or the pseudogene TRBV3-2) and TRBJ2-5, with 7 bases identical to TRBD1. J gave up 4 bases and V 4 bases, and 18 bases lay outside the gene matches. Germline loops: CDR1 LGHDT, CDR2 YNNKEL (reference sequence). The CDR3 has 18 residues. CDR3 bases: TGTGCCAGCAGCCCCCGGGGAGCAGGGGGAGAAATGGGAGAGACCCAGTACTTC. Translation gives CASSPRGAGGEMGETQYF.

This clone appeared once. The chain has TRBV27 and TRBJ2-7, with 9 bases aligning to TRBD2. The CDR3 runs to 15 residues. The germline V gene encodes CDR1 MNHEY and CDR2 SMNVEV (reference sequence). After removal of 3 bases from V and 3 bases from J, the junction contained 6 bases not matched to a gene. This CDR3 reads CASSFDGSGSYEQYF. Written as DNA, the CDR3 is TGTGCCAGCAGTTTCGACGGTAGCGGGAGCTACGAGCAGTACTTC.

The V call is TRBV15, the J call TRBJ1-2; D is perhaps TRBD1 (6 bases). Trimming cost V 4 bases and J 4 bases, with 16 bases left between them. The CDR3 loop spans 15 amino acids. Per the germline V gene, CDR1 is LNHNV and CDR2 is YYDKDF (reference sequence). CDR3 loop: CATSTQVGGSYGYTF. CDR3 coding DNA: TGTGCCACCAGCACCCAAGTGGGGGGCAGCTATGGCTACACCTTC.